This T cell receptor beta chain was identified during a study of CD8+ T cells in alopecia areata. Notes on the study in general: Numerous clones, expanded in lesions, remained in scalp and blood during tofacitinib. Patients shared TCRs less clearly than mice did, possibly for HLA-related reasons. Greater clonality was observed in lesional scalp samples, especially alopecia totalis/universalis, versus normal scalp.

The treatment denotes: oral pan-JAK inhibitor, 5-10 mg twice daily. Alopecia areata patients gave lesional scalp punch biopsies and peripheral blood samples. This CDR3 spans 16 amino acids. CDR1 is SNHLY and CDR2 is FYNNEI in the germline V gene. J gave up 0 bases and V 1 base, and 2 bases lay outside the gene matches. In the case of this clone: Its antigen remains unknown.

RNA extraction was followed by reverse transcription into cDNA, which acted as the sequencing template. Using immunoSEQ multiplex PCR, the repertoire was profiled, and TCRdb retains in-frame clones only, with some absent. This sample has approximately 200,000 clones; roughly 44% occur once, and the top ten carry 2% to 3%. The chain couples TRBV2 to TRBJ2-5, with TRBD2 matching over 10 bases. This TCR derives from a human donor with alopecia areata. Sequencing used CD4+ T cells sorted from blood, obtained at approximately week 37, from a patient treated with tofacitinib. CDR3 in DNA: TGTGCCAGCAGTGAAGGCCTAGCGGGAGACCAAGAGACCCAGTACTTC. Translated, it gives CASSEGLAGDQETQYF. Full variable domain (rest looked up from reference TRBV2 and TRBJ2-5): EPEVTQTPSHQVTQMGQEVILRCVPISNHLYFYWYRQILGQKVEFLVSFYNNEISEKSEIFDDQFSVERPDGSNFTLKIRSTKLEDSAMYFCASSEGLAGDQETQYFGPGTRLLVL.